A single sample is the source of the 8 T cell receptor beta chains below, sequenced in a study of T cells in Graves' hyperthyroidism and ophthalmopathy. Researchers took RNA transcripts and amplified the TCR beta CDR3 regions from them. TCR CDR3 regions were first amplified by RT-PCR with HTBI primers. TCRdb independently ran MiXCR on the multiplex PCR reads; one entry per CDR3 protein. The sample comprises approximately 210,000 distinct CDR3 sequences, 17% of which are singletons, and approximately 50% rests with the top ten. Source material: blood. The receptors were sampled from a man between 50 and 59 years old with Graves' hyperthyroidism.

This chain connects TRBV5-1 to TRBJ2-2, with D unclear. The CDR3 has 13 amino acids. Trimming took off 0 bases at V and 4 bases at J, with 4 bases between the two ends. Per the germline V gene, CDR1 is SGHRS and CDR2 is YFSETQ. The CDR3 nucleotides are TGCGCCAGCAGCTTGGTCCCCACCGGGGAGCTGTTTTTT. Translated: CASSLVPTGELFF.

This clonotype was detected many times. The chain joins TRBV6-5 to TRBJ1-4; no clear D gene. Germline V gene lookup returns CDR1 MNHEY and CDR2 SVGAGI. V dropped 1 base and J dropped 7 bases, with 7 bases sitting between them. This CDR3 spans 13 amino acids. For the CDR3, the DNA is TGTGCCAGCAGTTACTGGGTCGGTGAAAAACTGTTTTTT. Translating it yields CASSYWVGEKLFF.

The chain combines TRBV20-1 with TRBJ1-2; D is unclear. The CDR3 has 15 residues. Trimming took off 4 bases at V and 6 bases at J, with 21 bases between the two ends. Germline lookup yields CDR1 DFQATT and CDR2 SNEGSKA (reference sequence). The CDR3 DNA reads TGCAGTGCTAACCCGCCCAGTCGAGGTGGTGATGGCTACACCTTC. Translation gives CSANPPSRGGDGYTF.

This clonotype was observed at least ten times. This chain links TRBV12-5 with TRBJ2-5; no firm D call. Trimming took off 7 bases at V and 4 bases at J, with 13 bases between the two ends. Looked up from germline, CDR1 is LGHNT and CDR2 is FRNRAP. The CDR3 contains 13 residues. The DNA of the CDR3 is TGTGCTAGTGCCATAGACAACCTAGAGACCCAGTACTTC. Protein: CASAIDNLETQYF.

This clonotype appeared many times. This chain connects TRBV6-6 to TRBJ1-5; TRBD1 matches at 9 bases. J gave up 5 bases and V 2 bases, and 4 bases lay outside the gene matches. Germline lookup yields CDR1 MNHNY and CDR2 SVGAGI (reference sequence). CDR3 length: 15 residues. The CDR3 region is CASSYAWDRDQPQHF. DNA of the CDR3: TGTGCCAGCAGTTACGCTTGGGACAGGGATCAGCCCCAGCATTTT.

This chain links TRBV20-1 with TRBJ1-4; D ambiguous. The V and J ends lost 0 bases and 3 bases respectively, with 14 bases between them. The germline V gene encodes CDR1 DFQATT and CDR2 SNEGSKA (reference sequence). CDR3 length: 16 amino acids. CDR3 region: CSARDGRSFANEKLFF. The CDR3 DNA follows: TGCAGTGCTAGAGATGGACGGAGTTTCGCTAATGAAAAACTGTTTTTT.

The chain recombines TRBV6-1 with TRBJ1-5; 8 bases align to TRBD1. Trimming removed 6 bases from V and 4 bases from J; junction bases left unmatched: 2. The CDR3 runs 13 residues. CDR1 is MNHNS and CDR2 is SASEGT in the germline V gene. CDR3 DNA sequence: TGTGCCAGCAGCGACAGGGGAAATCAGCCCCAGCATTTT. Its translation: CASSDRGNQPQHF.

This clonotype has more than one count but fewer than ten. The chain joins TRBV3-1 to TRBJ2-2; no definite D call. Trimming cost V 2 bases and J 6 bases, with 4 bases left between them. Germline V CDR1 and CDR2: LGHDT, YNNKEL (reference sequence). This CDR3 is 12 amino acids long. CDR3 DNA: TGTGCCAGCAGCCAATATTCCGGGGAGCTGTTTTTT. It translates to CASSQYSGELFF.